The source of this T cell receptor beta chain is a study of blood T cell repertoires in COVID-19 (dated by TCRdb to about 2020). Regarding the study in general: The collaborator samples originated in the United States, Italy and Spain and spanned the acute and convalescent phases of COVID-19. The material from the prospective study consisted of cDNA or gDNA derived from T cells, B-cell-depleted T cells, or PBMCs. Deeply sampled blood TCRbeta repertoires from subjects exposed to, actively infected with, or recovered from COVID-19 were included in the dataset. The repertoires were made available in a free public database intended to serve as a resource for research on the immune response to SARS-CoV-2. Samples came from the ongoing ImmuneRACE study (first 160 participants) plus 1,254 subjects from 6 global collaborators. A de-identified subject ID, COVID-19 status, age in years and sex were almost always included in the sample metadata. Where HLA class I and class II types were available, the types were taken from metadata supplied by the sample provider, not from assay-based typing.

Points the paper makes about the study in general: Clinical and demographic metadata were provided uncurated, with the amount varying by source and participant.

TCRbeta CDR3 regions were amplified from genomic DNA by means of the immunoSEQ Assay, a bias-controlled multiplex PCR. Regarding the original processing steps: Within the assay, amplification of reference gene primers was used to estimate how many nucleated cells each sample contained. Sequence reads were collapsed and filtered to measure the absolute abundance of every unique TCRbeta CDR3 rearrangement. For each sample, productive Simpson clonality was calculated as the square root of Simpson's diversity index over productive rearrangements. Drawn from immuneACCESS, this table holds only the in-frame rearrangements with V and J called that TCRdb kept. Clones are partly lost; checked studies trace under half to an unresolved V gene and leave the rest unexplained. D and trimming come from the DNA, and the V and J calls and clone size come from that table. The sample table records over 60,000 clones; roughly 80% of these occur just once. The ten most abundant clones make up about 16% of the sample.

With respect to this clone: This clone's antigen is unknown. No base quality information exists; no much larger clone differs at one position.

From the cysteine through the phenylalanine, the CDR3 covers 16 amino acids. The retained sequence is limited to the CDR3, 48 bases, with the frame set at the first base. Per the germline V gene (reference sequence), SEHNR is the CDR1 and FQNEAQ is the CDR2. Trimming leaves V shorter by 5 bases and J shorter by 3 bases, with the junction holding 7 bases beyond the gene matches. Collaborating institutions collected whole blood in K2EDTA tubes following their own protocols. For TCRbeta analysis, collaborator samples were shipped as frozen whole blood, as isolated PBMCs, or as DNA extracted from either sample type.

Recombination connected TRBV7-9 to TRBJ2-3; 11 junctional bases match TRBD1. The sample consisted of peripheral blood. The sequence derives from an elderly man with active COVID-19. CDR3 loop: CASSAGQGALTDTQYF. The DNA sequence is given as TGTGCCAGCAGCGCCGGACAGGGGGCGCTTACAGATACGCAGTATTTT.